These 6 T cell receptor beta chains were sequenced from one sample in a study of T-cell reconstitution after alpha-beta-depleted transplantation in children (dated by TCRdb to between 2015 and 2016). This specimen's treatment or condition label, interpreted: allogeneic hematopoietic cell transplantation with graft depleted of TCRalphabeta T cells and CD19 B cells. The library was generated by PCR. Reads for this sample came from an Illumina HiSeq 2500. To normalize quantification of the TCRbeta repertoire, the TCR libraries were built with molecular barcoding that relied on unique molecular identifiers. TCRdb cleaned the public reads at Q25 with fastp, built clones with MiXCR and kept in-frame beta chains. Identical CDR3 proteins give one entry, which carries the most common genes and DNA. In this sample the table shows roughly 500,000 distinct CDR3 sequences, over 9.5% of which occur a single time. 2% of the sample rests with the top ten.

The source material was PBMCs, sampled before TCRalphabeta/CD19-depleted stem cell transplant. The source is a child aged 2 to 15 with inherited bone marrow failure, due to receive a stem cell transplant.

In this sample, this clonotype turned up a few times. The chain has TRBV2 and TRBJ2-1; the D gene is possibly TRBD1 (6 bases). V was pared by 0 bases and J by 15 bases, with 12 bases between. Germline CDR1 reads SNHLY; CDR2 reads FYNNEI. The CDR3 consists of 12 residues. The CDR3 nucleotides read TGTGCCAGCAGTGAAGCGCCGAGAGGGGGGTTCTTC. Encoded protein: CASSEAPRGGFF.

V usage is TRBV29-1 and J usage is TRBJ2-1; 7 bases align to TRBD2. CDR1 is SQVTM, CDR2 ANQGSEA, per germline. The CDR3 runs to 14 residues. V was pared by 4 bases and J by 4 bases, with 7 bases of the junction left unmatched. The CDR3 DNA is TGCAGCGTTGTTTGGCGGGAGAAGTACAATGAGCAGTTCTTC. This encodes CSVVWREKYNEQFF.

As for this clonotype: A much larger clone sits a single nucleotide away, making a read error possible. This rearrangement joins TRBV27 to TRBJ1-6, with a weak D call TRBD1 (6 bases). CDR1 MNHEY and CDR2 SMNVEV come from the germline V gene (reference sequence). This CDR3 spans 15 amino acids. The DNA of the CDR3 is TGTGCCAGCAGTCCAGGGGTGTCGGGTAATACACCCCTCCACTTT. The encoded protein is CASSPGVSGNTPLHF.

Points on this clonotype: Given a much more abundant clone one base away, this may be a read error. This chain links TRBV2 with TRBJ2-3, with D perhaps TRBD2 (6 bases). Germline loops: CDR1 SNHLY, CDR2 FYNNEI. CDR3 length: 16 residues. CDR3 sequence: CASTAGLSLSTYTQYF. The DNA of the CDR3 is TGTGCCAGTACCGCGGGACTTTCACTATCCACATATACGCAGTATTTT.

As to this clonotype: A read error may account for a junction end that differs from germline. V is TRBV10-3 and J is TRBJ2-7; D call uncertain. The length of the CDR3 is 10 residues. Germline values: CDR1 ENHRY, CDR2 SYGVKD. The DNA of the CDR3 is TGTGCCATCAGTGATGGGGTGGCGACGTTC. Translating it yields CAISDGVATF.

In its sample, this clonotype was seen a few times. CDR3 protein: CASSEGQGLAEQYF. The CDR3, as DNA: TGCGCCAGCAGTGAGGGACAGGGGTTGGCCGAGCAGTACTTC. This chain connects TRBV10-1 to TRBJ2-7, with 9 nucleotides matching TRBD1. The CDR3 covers 14 residues. The trim removed 2 bases at V and 6 bases at J, leaving 5 bases unmatched. Germline CDR1 WNHNN, CDR2 SYGVQD (reference sequence).